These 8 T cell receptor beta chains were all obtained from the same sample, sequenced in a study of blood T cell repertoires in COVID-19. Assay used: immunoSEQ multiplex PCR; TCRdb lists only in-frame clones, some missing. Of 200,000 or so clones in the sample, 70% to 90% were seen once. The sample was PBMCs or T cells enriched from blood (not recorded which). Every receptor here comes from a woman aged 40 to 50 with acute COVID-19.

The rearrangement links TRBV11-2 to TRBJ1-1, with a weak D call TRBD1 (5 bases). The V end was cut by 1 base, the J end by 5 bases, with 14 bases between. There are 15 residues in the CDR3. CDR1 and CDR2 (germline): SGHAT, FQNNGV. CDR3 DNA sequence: TGTGCCAGCAGCTTAGGATCGTGGGGGAGGACTGAAGCTTTCTTT. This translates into CASSLGSWGRTEAFF.

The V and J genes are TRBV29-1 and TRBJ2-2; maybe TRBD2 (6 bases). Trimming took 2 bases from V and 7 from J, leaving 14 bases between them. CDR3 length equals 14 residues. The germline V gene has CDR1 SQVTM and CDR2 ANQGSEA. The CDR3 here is CSVEHSWGGGELFF. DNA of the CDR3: TGCAGCGTTGAACACAGTTGGGGAGGCGGGGAGCTGTTTTTT.

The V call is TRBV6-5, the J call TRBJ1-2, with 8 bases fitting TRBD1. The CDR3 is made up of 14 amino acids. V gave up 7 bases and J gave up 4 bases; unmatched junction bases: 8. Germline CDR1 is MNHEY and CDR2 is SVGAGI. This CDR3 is CASIRGQGGYGYTF. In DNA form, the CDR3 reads TGTGCCAGCATCCGAGGACAGGGCGGCTATGGCTACACCTTC.

The CDR3 spells CASSQDRRRRDGYTF. DNA for the CDR3: TGCGCCAGCAGCCAAGATCGTCGGCGGCGTGATGGCTACACCTTC. V and J are TRBV4-3 and TRBJ1-2; D gene ambiguous. V lost 0 bases and J 6 bases, leaving 14 bases between the germline ends. CDR3 length equals 15 residues. Germline CDR1 is LGHNA and CDR2 is YSLEER.

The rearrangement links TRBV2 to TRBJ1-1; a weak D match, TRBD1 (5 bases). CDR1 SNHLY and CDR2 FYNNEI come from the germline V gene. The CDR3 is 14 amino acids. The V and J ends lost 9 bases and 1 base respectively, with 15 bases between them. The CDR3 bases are TGTGCCAGTTCAGTGATTCAGGGGAACACTGAAGCTTTCTTT. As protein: CASSVIQGNTEAFF.

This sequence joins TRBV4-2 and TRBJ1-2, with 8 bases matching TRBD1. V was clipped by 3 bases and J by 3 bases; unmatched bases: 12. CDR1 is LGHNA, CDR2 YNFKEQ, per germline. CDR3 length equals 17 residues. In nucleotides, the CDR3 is TGTGCCAGCAGCCAGTCGGACAGGGAGTCAGCGGACTATGGCTACACCTTC. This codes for CASSQSDRESADYGYTF.

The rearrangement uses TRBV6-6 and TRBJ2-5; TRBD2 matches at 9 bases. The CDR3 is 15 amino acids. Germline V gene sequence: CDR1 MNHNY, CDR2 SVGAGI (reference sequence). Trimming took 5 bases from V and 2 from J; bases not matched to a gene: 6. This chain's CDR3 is CASSQLAGLQETQYF. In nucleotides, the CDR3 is TGTGCCAGCAGTCAACTAGCGGGTCTGCAAGAGACCCAGTACTTC.

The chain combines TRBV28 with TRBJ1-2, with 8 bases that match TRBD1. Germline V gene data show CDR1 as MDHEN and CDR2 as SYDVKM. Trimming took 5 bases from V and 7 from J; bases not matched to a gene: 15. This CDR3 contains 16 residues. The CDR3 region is CASSPTDRAGEFGYTF. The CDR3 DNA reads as TGTGCCAGCAGTCCTACGGACAGGGCTGGAGAATTTGGCTACACCTTC.